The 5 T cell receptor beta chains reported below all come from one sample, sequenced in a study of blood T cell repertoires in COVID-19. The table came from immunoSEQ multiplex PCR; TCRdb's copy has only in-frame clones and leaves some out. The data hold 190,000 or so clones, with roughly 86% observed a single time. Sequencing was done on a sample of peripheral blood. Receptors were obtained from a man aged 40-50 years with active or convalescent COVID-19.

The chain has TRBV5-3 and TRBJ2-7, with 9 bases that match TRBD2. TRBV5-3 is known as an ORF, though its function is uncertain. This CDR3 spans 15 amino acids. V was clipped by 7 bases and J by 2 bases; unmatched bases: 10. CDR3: CARGATSGKTYEQYF. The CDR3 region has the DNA TGTGCCAGAGGGGCGACTAGCGGTAAAACCTACGAGCAGTACTTC.

The CDR3 region is CASRQGATYEQYF. The CDR3 nucleotides read TGTGCCAGCAGGCAGGGGGCCACCTACGAGCAGTACTTC. This chain joins TRBV7-9 and TRBJ2-7; 8 bases align to TRBD1. This CDR3 is built from 13 residues. The V segment lost 6 bases and the J segment 2 bases; nucleotides outside the gene matches: 3. CDR1 SEHNR and CDR2 FQNEAQ come from the germline V gene (reference sequence).

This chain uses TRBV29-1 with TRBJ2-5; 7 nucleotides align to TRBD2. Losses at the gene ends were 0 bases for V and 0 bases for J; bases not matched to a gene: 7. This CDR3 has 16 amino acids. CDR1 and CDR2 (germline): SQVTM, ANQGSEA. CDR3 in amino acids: CSVEDPTSRDQETQYF. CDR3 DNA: TGCAGCGTTGAAGATCCGACTAGCCGGGACCAAGAGACCCAGTACTTC.

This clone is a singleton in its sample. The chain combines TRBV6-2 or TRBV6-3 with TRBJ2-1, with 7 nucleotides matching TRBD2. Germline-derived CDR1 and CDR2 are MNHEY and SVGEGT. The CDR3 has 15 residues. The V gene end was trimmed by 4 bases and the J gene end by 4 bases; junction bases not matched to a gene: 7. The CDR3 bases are TGTGCCAGCAGTTTCCCGGGAGCGGGGTACAATGAGCAGTTCTTC. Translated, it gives CASSFPGAGYNEQFF.

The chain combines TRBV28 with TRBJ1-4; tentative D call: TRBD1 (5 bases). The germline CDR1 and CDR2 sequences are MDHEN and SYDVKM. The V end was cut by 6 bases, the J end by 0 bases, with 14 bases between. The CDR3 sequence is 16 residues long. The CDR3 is CASRRDGETTNEKLFF. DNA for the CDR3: TGTGCCAGCAGGCGGGACGGGGAGACAACTAATGAAAAACTGTTTTTT.